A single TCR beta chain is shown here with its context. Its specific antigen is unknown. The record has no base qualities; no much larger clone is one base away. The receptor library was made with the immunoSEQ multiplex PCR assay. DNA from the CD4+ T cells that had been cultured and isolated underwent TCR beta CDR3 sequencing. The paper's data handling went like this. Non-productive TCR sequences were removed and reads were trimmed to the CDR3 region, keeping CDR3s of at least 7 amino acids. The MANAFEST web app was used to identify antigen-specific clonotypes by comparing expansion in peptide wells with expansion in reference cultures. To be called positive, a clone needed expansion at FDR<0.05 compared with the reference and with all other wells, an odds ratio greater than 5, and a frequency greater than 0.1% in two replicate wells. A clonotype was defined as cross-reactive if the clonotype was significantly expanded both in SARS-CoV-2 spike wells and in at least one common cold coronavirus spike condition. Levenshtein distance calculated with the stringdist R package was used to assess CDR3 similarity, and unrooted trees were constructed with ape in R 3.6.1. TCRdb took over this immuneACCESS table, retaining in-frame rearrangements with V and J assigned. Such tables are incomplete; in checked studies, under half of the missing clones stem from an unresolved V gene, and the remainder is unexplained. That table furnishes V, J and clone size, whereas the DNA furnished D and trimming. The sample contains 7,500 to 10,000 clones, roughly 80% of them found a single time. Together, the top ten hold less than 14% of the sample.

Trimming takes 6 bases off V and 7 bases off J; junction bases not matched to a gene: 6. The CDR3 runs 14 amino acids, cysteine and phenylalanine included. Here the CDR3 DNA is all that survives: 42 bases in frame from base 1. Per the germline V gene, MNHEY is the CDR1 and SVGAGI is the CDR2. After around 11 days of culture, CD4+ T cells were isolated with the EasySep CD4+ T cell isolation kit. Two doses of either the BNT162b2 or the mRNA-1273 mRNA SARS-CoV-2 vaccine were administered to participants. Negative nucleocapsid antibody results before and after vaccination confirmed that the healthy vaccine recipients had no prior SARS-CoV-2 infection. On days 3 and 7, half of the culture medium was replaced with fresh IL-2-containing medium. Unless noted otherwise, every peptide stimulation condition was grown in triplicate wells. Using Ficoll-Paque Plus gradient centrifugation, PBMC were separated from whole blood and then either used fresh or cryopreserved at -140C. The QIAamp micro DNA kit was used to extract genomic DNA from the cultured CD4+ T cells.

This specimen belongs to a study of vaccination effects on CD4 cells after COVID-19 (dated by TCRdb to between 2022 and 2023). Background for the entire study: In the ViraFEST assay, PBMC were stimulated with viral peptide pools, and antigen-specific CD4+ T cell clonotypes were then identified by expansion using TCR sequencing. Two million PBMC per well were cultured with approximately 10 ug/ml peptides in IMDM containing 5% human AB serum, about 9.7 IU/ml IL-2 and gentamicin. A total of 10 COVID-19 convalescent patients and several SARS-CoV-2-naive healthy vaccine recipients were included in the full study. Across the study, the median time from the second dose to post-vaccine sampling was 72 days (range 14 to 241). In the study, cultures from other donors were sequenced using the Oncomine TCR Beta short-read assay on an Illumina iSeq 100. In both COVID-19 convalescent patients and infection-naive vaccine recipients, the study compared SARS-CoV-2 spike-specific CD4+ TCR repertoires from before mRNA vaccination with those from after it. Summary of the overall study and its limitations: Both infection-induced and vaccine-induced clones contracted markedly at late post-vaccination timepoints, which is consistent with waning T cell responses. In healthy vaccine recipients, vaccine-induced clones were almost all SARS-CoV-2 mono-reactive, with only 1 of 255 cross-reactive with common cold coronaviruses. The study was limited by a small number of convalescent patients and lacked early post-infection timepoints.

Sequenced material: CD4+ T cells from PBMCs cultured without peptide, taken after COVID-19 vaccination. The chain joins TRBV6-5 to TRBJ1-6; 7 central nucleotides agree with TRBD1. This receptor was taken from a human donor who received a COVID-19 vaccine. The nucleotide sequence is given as TGTGCCAGCAGGCCGACAGGGATGAATTCACCCCTCCACTTT. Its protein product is CASRPTGMNSPLHF.